The source of this T cell receptor beta chain is a study of shared clonotypes between healthy human individuals. Clones were read by immunoSEQ multiplex PCR, and TCRdb kept only the in-frame ones, dropping some. The sample carries 450,000 to 500,000 clones, around four fifths recorded once. About 100 million PBMCs supplied genomic DNA for unsorted samples. Looked up from germline, CDR1 is SGDLS and CDR2 is YYNGEE. The CDR3 length is 13 residues. Trimming removed 3 bases from V and 4 bases from J, with 10 bases in between. The gene calls are TRBV9 and TRBJ1-1, with D possibly being TRBD1 (6 bases). The sample comprised PBMCs. The sequence was obtained from a woman aged 40 to 50 in good health. Some clones in this sample may be carry-over from other donors' samples. CDR3 nucleotides: TGTGCCAGCAGCGAGGGACAATTCACTGAAGCTTTCTTT. This translates into CASSEGQFTEAFF.